The 28 T cell receptor beta chains in this list originate from one sample, sequenced in a study of T cell responses to AZD1222 COVID-19 vaccine. The protocol was immunoSEQ multiplex PCR, while the TCRdb copy is restricted to in-frame clones and leaves out a portion. Of more than 70,000 clones listed, about nine tenths were seen once; the top ten hold around 3.4%. The specimen was peripheral blood, collected 28 days after the second AZD1222 dose. These receptors were obtained from an adult who received the AZD1222 COVID-19 vaccine.

This clone was counted once. This chain uses TRBV7-6 with TRBJ2-3; TRBD2 might be the D (6 bases). The germline V and J ends were trimmed by 5 bases and 4 bases, with 19 bases remaining between them. The CDR3 contains 16 residues. Germline V CDR1 and CDR2: SGHVS, FNYEAQ. The CDR3 sequence: CASSPNIPRGSDTQYF. Written as DNA, the CDR3 is TGTGCCAGCAGCCCCAATATACCGCGGGGATCAGATACGCAGTATTTT.

The rearrangement links TRBV2 to TRBJ2-1, with D perhaps matching TRBD2 (5 bases). Germline CDR1 and CDR2: SNHLY and FYNNEI. Deletions cut 3 bases from V and 6 bases from J, with 12 bases between. CDR3 length: 14 amino acids. CDR3 amino acids: CASSEALGSNEQFF. The CDR3, as DNA: TGTGCCAGCAGTGAGGCGCTAGGGAGCAATGAGCAGTTCTTC.

The chain uses TRBV7-2 and TRBJ2-3, with D possibly TRBD2 on 6 matching bases. V gave up 6 bases and J gave up 4 bases, with 14 bases separating them. The germline CDR1 and CDR2 sequences are SGHTA and FQGNSA. The CDR3 extends over 14 amino acids. CDR3 in amino acids: CASRLVGLADTQYF. In DNA, the CDR3 is TGTGCCAGCAGACTAGTGGGACTCGCAGATACGCAGTATTTT.

The CDR3 sequence: CAGGGGTNQPQHF. DNA of the CDR3: TGTGCCGGGGGGGGAGGGACAAATCAGCCCCAGCATTTT. The V and J genes are TRBV30 and TRBJ1-5; TRBD1 might be the D (6 bases). The germline gives CDR1 GTSNPN, CDR2 SVGIG (reference sequence). The V and J ends lost 8 bases and 4 bases respectively, with 15 bases between them. The CDR3 loop spans 13 amino acids.

The chain has TRBV3-1 (or the pseudogene TRBV3-2) and TRBJ2-7, with no clear D. The CDR3 is 12 residues long. V was shortened by 0 bases and J by 4 bases, with 4 bases between the two germline ends. Germline CDR1 LGHDT, CDR2 YNNKEL (reference sequence). CDR3 in amino acids: CASSQDRYEQYF. The CDR3 DNA reads TGTGCCAGCAGCCAAGACAGGTACGAGCAGTACTTC.

The V gene is TRBV5-1, the J gene TRBJ1-3; TRBD1 might be the D (6 bases). This CDR3 is built from 15 residues. Trimming cost V 5 bases and J 0 bases, with 12 bases left between them. The V gene's germline CDR1 is SGHRS and CDR2 YFSETQ. CDR3 amino acids: CASRETGDSGNTIYF. The CDR3 nucleotides are TGCGCCAGCAGAGAGACAGGAGACTCTGGAAACACCATATATTTT.

This clone was detected a few times. The chain uses TRBV6-5 and TRBJ2-2; D remains unclear. The CDR3 covers 15 residues. Trimming pared 2 bases from V and 5 bases from J, leaving 12 bases between. Germline-derived CDR1 and CDR2 are MNHEY and SVGAGI. CDR3 region: CASSYKTENTGELFF. Here the CDR3 DNA reads TGTGCCAGCAGTTACAAGACTGAGAATACCGGGGAGCTGTTTTTT.

The gene calls are TRBV19 and TRBJ2-1; tentative D call: TRBD1 (6 bases). Per the germline V gene, CDR1 is LNHDA and CDR2 is SQIVND (reference sequence). The CDR3 runs 14 residues. Trimming took off 1 base at V and 7 bases at J, with 11 bases between the two ends. The CDR3 coding sequence is TGTGCCAGTAGTATAGGTCCACAGGGAAATGAGCAGTTCTTC. This gives the protein CASSIGPQGNEQFF.

The chain employs TRBV18 and TRBJ1-4; perhaps TRBD1 as D (5 bases). Looked up from germline, CDR1 is KGHSH and CDR2 is LQKENI. CDR3 length equals 15 residues. Trimming stripped 3 bases from V and 5 bases from J, with 13 bases between. The CDR3 here is CASSPMRDLNEKLFF. The CDR3 DNA sequence: TGTGCCAGCTCACCCATGAGGGACCTCAATGAAAAACTGTTTTTT.

This clone was recorded only once. The chain combines TRBV7-9 with TRBJ1-2; D call uncertain. The CDR3 runs to 14 residues. From germline, CDR1 is SEHNR and CDR2 FQNEAQ (reference sequence). The germline V and J ends were trimmed by 0 bases and 7 bases, with 12 bases remaining between them. CDR3 in DNA: TGTGCCAGCAGCTTAGCAGCTCCTTTGGGTGGCTACACCTTC. Translation: CASSLAAPLGGYTF.

The chain recombines TRBV10-3 with TRBJ1-1; D unresolved. Trimming left V 5 bases short and J 1 base short, with 5 bases between. Germline CDR1 reads ENHRY; CDR2 reads SYGVKD. The CDR3 extends over 12 amino acids. The CDR3 spells CAISQENTEAFF. CDR3 nucleotides: TGTGCCATCAGTCAGGAGAACACTGAAGCTTTCTTT.

The chain has TRBV11-3 and TRBJ2-6; D is unresolved. V lost 4 bases to trimming and J lost 6 bases, with 13 bases between them. Germline V lookup: CDR1 SGHNT, CDR2 YENEEA. The CDR3 extends over 15 amino acids. CDR3 amino acids: CASSSNPRQANVLTF. CDR3 in DNA: TGTGCCAGCAGCTCCAACCCTCGGCAGGCCAACGTCCTGACTTTC.

The chain joins TRBV30 to TRBJ1-1, with D perhaps matching TRBD1 (5 bases). This CDR3 has 14 residues. With 3 bases removed from V and 0 bases from J, the gap between germline ends came to 11 bases. Germline V gene sequence: CDR1 GTSNPN, CDR2 SVGIG (reference sequence). CDR3 in DNA: TGTGCCTGGAGCCCCTTGGGGGTGAACACTGAAGCTTTCTTT. Residues: CAWSPLGVNTEAFF. Drawing the rest from reference TRBV30 and TRBJ1-1, the complete variable domain is SQTIHQWPATLVQPVGSPLSLECTVEGTSNPNLYWYRQAAGRGLQLLFYSVGIGQISSEVPQNLSASRPQDRQFILSSKKLLLSDSGFYLCAWSPLGVNTEAFFGQGTRLTVV.

This sequence joins TRBV7-3 and TRBJ2-3, with 9 bases lining up with TRBD2. The CDR3 loop spans 16 amino acids. V lost 5 bases, J lost 1 base, and 7 bases stayed unmatched. CDR1 SGHTA and CDR2 FQGTGA come from the germline V gene. The CDR3 coding sequence is TGTGCCAGCAGCACGGGACTAGCTGCCGGCACAGATACGCAGTATTTT. Its translation: CASSTGLAAGTDTQYF.

The gene calls are TRBV10-3 and TRBJ1-2, with a possible D match to TRBD1 (5 bases). This CDR3 spans 12 amino acids. CDR1 and CDR2 (germline): ENHRY, SYGVKD. V lost 4 bases to trimming and J lost 7 bases, with 10 bases between them. The CDR3 sequence is CAISVQGLGYTF. For the CDR3, the DNA is TGTGCCATCAGTGTGCAGGGTCTTGGCTACACCTTC.

The chain joins TRBV6-5 to TRBJ1-5, with D possibly TRBD1 on 5 matching bases. The CDR3 loop spans 15 amino acids. V was clipped by 6 bases and J by 1 base, with 13 bases between them. The germline V gene encodes CDR1 MNHEY and CDR2 SVGAGI. The DNA for the CDR3 is TGTGCCAGCAGCCGAGGGGTTCAGAGCAATCAGCCCCAGCATTTT. It translates to CASSRGVQSNQPQHF.

The V gene is TRBV7-9, the J gene TRBJ1-4; 9 bases agree with TRBD1. There are 15 residues in the CDR3. The V and J ends lost 5 bases and 4 bases, in that order; junction bases with no gene match: 5. Germline V gene data show CDR1 as SEHNR and CDR2 as FQNEAQ (reference sequence). Here the CDR3 DNA reads TGTGCCAGCAGCACTGGACAGGGGAATAATGAAAAACTGTTTTTT. This gives the protein CASSTGQGNNEKLFF.

The chain has TRBV11-3 and TRBJ2-1; 7 bases are a match to TRBD1. The CDR3 is 14 amino acids. The junction had 3 bases not matched to a gene; V was cut back by 7 bases and J by 0 bases. Germline V CDR1 and CDR2: SGHNT, YENEEA. This CDR3 reads CASTRDSSYNEQFF. The CDR3 DNA is TGTGCCAGCACTAGGGACAGCTCCTACAATGAGCAGTTCTTC.

The gene calls are TRBV7-3 and TRBJ2-3; perhaps TRBD2 as D (6 bases). Germline V CDR1 and CDR2: SGHTA, FQGTGA. Trimming cost V 2 bases and J 2 bases, with 11 bases left between them. CDR3 size: 15 residues. The CDR3 region has the DNA TGTGCCAGCAGCTTAGGCGGCGGGGACACAGATACGCAGTATTTT. Its translation: CASSLGGGDTDTQYF. Looking up the rest from reference TRBV7-3 and TRBJ2-3 gives the full variable domain: GAGVSQTPSNKVTEKGKYVELRCDPISGHTALYWYRQSLGQGPEFLIYFQGTGAADDSGLPNDRFFAVRPEGSVSTLKIQRTERGDSAVYLCASSLGGGDTDTQYFGPGTRLTVL.

The chain employs TRBV5-4 and TRBJ2-1, with TRBD2 matching over 7 bases. This CDR3 is built from 13 residues. Losses at the gene ends were 3 bases for V and 5 bases for J; bases not matched to a gene: 2. Germline CDR1 reads SGHNT; CDR2 reads YYREEE (reference sequence). The CDR3 DNA follows: TGTGCCAGCAGCTGGGGGGGAAACAATGAGCAGTTCTTC. Amino acid sequence: CASSWGGNNEQFF.

With regard to this clone: The same CDR3 is also encoded by other DNA sequences in this sample. V usage is TRBV12-3 or TRBV12-4 and J usage is TRBJ2-7; D may be TRBD1 (6 bases). The CDR3 has 13 amino acids. V lost 3 bases to trimming and J lost 1 base, with 7 bases between them. The CDR3, as DNA: TGTGCCAGCAGTTTGCAGGGGTCCTACGAGCAGTACTTC. This sequence encodes CASSLQGSYEQYF.

The V call is TRBV10-3, the J call TRBJ1-1, with a possible D match to TRBD1 (5 bases). The germline gives CDR1 ENHRY, CDR2 SYGVKD. This CDR3 is 17 amino acids long. V dropped 0 bases and J dropped 1 base, with 15 bases sitting between them. CDR3 DNA sequence: TGTGCCATCAGTGAGTCTGAGGGTAGAGGGACGAACACTGAAGCTTTCTTT. This gives the protein CAISESEGRGTNTEAFF.

V usage is TRBV7-9 and J usage is TRBJ2-1; D may be TRBD2 (7 bases). V was clipped by 7 bases and J by 4 bases, with 14 bases between them. Germline V gene data show CDR1 as SEHNR and CDR2 as FQNEAQ (reference sequence). The CDR3 extends over 14 amino acids. The DNA for the CDR3 is TGTGCCAGCACCGAGGGGGGGAGTTACAATGAGCAGTTCTTC. Protein product: CASTEGGSYNEQFF.

The V call is TRBV29-1, the J call TRBJ2-5; 10 nucleotides agree with TRBD1. The ends lost 7 bases at V and 5 bases at J; junction bases unmatched: 10. The germline CDR1 and CDR2 sequences are SQVTM and ANQGSEA. The CDR3 runs to 14 residues. CDR3 coding DNA: TGCAGCGCCCGAAAGACAGGGGGCCCCGAGACCCAGTACTTC. It codes for CSARKTGGPETQYF.

CDR3 nucleotides: TGTGCCAGCAGGCCTTCGGGCGGAAACTATGGCTACACCTTC. Amino acids: CASRPSGGNYGYTF. This chain links TRBV6-5 with TRBJ1-2, with D unclear. The CDR3 loop spans 14 amino acids. Germline lookup yields CDR1 MNHEY and CDR2 SVGAGI. V lost 6 bases to trimming and J lost 2 bases, with 13 bases between them.

The chain recombines TRBV14 with TRBJ2-7, with D tentatively TRBD1 (5 bases). The CDR3 loop spans 13 amino acids. Trimming stripped 4 bases from V and 4 bases from J, with 11 bases between. Per germline, CDR1 SGHDN and CDR2 FVKESK. The CDR3, as DNA: TGTGCCAGCAGCCGCAGGGCCTCATACGAGCAGTACTTC. This sequence encodes CASSRRASYEQYF.

The chain joins TRBV3-1 (or the pseudogene TRBV3-2) to TRBJ2-7, with D tentatively TRBD2 (6 bases). Looked up from germline, CDR1 is LGHDT and CDR2 is YNNKEL (reference sequence). This CDR3 is 15 amino acids long. Trimming removed 1 base from V and 3 bases from J, with 13 bases in between. As DNA, the CDR3 is TGTGCCAGCAGCCAAGGGCAGGTGGGGGGCTACGAGCAGTACTTC. Amino acid sequence: CASSQGQVGGYEQYF.

This chain links TRBV28 with TRBJ1-5; unclear D gene. This CDR3 comprises 14 residues. CDR1 MDHEN and CDR2 SYDVKM come from the germline V gene. V lost 8 bases, J lost 0 bases, and 11 bases lay in between. In nucleotides, the CDR3 is TGTGCCAGCTCCTCAGGTGGTAGCAATCAGCCCCAGCATTTT. Translated, it gives CASSSGGSNQPQHF.